This entry describes one TCR beta chain. The sample is drawn from a study of shared T cell receptors in the human thymus. Germline CDR1 is MNHEY and CDR2 is SVGAGI. The CDR3 covers 13 residues. Trimming took off 6 bases at V and 8 bases at J, with 17 bases between the two ends. Assay: immunoSEQ multiplex PCR; the TCRdb copy retains only in-frame clones and omits some. This table has about 380,000 clones, 85% to 95% appearing once. The rearrangement joins TRBV6-5 to TRBJ2-7; D perhaps matches TRBD2 (5 bases). The sequence was collected from a human donor. The sample consisted of thymocytes. In nucleotides, the CDR3 is TGTGCCAGCAGCGTCGGTGAGGGTGGGAAGCAGTACTTC. Translated: CASSVGEGGKQYF.